These 11 T cell receptor beta chains originate from one sample sequenced in a study of identical twins. Each CDR3 protein is one row after TCRdb ran MiXCR on the 5' RACE reads. The sample lists about 570,000 distinct CDR3 sequences, around 9.6% occurring once. This sample also appeared in a second study, on yellow fever vaccine responses in identical twins.

The sample taken for sequencing was PBMCs. The receptors shown here come from a woman aged 18-29 years in good health.

As to this clonotype: This clone may be a read error of a much larger clone one base away. In DNA, the CDR3 is TGTGCCACCAGTGATTTTCCGGGGAGGACGTACTTC. Translating gives CATSDFPGRTYF. The J gene is TRBJ2-5, the V gene TRBV24-1; weak D call: TRBD2 (6 bases). The ends were cut back, 1 base at V and 13 bases at J, with 12 bases in the middle. In germline, CDR1 is KGHDR, CDR2 SFDVKD. There are 12 residues in the CDR3.

This clonotype was observed at least ten times. CDR3 amino acids: CASSPRLGVSSDTQYF. In nucleotides, the CDR3 is TGTGCCAGCAGCCCTCGTTTGGGGGTTAGTTCAGATACGCAGTATTTT. This chain connects TRBV12-3 or TRBV12-4 to TRBJ2-3; TRBD1 or TRBD2 may be the D gene (5 bases each). This CDR3 is 16 amino acids long. V lost 6 bases to trimming and J lost 4 bases, with 20 bases between them.

The rearrangement uses TRBV20-1 and TRBJ2-1; D is uncertain. Trimming removed 0 bases from V and 0 bases from J, with 9 bases in between. The germline V gene has CDR1 DFQATT and CDR2 SNEGSKA (reference sequence). The CDR3 sequence is 15 residues long. CDR3 bases: TGCAGTGCTAGAGACCAGGACCGCTCCTACAATGAGCAGTTCTTC. This sequence encodes CSARDQDRSYNEQFF.

This clonotype was counted a few times. The chain employs TRBV20-1 and TRBJ2-5; 9 bases agree with TRBD2. The length of the CDR3 is 15 residues. Germline V lookup: CDR1 DFQATT, CDR2 SNEGSKA (reference sequence). V lost 5 bases, J lost 2 bases, and 9 bases stayed unmatched. As DNA, the CDR3 is TGCAGTGCTCCTCCGTTAGCGGGAGCTCAAGAGACCCAGTACTTC. It translates to CSAPPLAGAQETQYF.

Only a few counts were recorded for this clonotype. This chain links TRBV7-2 with TRBJ1-1; D is uncertain. The V and J ends lost 1 base and 4 bases respectively, with 7 bases between them. This CDR3 is 13 amino acids long. Germline CDR1 and CDR2: SGHTA and FQGNSA. The CDR3 spells CASSLGPLTEAFF. In DNA, the CDR3 is TGTGCCAGCAGCTTAGGGCCGCTCACTGAAGCTTTCTTT.

This clonotype was counted at least ten times. V usage is TRBV29-1 and J usage is TRBJ2-3; D is perhaps TRBD1 (6 bases). This CDR3 has 16 residues. Trimming took off 0 bases at V and 4 bases at J, with 17 bases between the two ends. From germline, CDR1 is SQVTM and CDR2 ANQGSEA. The CDR3 loop is CSVEDQSGEYADTQYF. CDR3 nucleotides: TGCAGCGTTGAAGATCAATCAGGGGAATACGCAGATACGCAGTATTTT.

This clonotype was counted at least ten times. This chain uses TRBV20-1 with TRBJ2-1, with 10 bases fitting TRBD1. Trimming at V came to 0 bases and at J to 13 bases, leaving 3 bases not matched to a gene. The CDR3 sequence is 12 residues long. Germline CDR1 and CDR2: DFQATT and SNEGSKA (reference sequence). This chain's CDR3 is CSAREATGGQFF. Here the CDR3 DNA reads TGCAGTGCTAGAGAAGCGACAGGGGGCCAGTTCTTC.

This clonotype was seen many times. The J gene is TRBJ2-7, the V gene TRBV27; no reliable D call. V lost 5 bases to trimming and J lost 0 bases, with 11 bases between them. This CDR3 comprises 14 residues. Germline CDR1 reads MNHEY; CDR2 reads SMNVEV (reference sequence). CDR3 sequence: CASSIMPDSYEQYF. The CDR3, as DNA: TGTGCCAGCAGTATTATGCCGGACTCCTACGAGCAGTACTTC.

This clonotype was seen a few times. CDR3 coding DNA: TGCGCCAGCAGTGGACAGACTAATCAGCCCCAGCATTTT. This sequence encodes CASSGQTNQPQHF. The chain employs TRBV10-1 and TRBJ1-5; possible D gene TRBD1, 5 bases. CDR1 and CDR2 from the germline V gene are WNHNN and SYGVQD (reference sequence). This CDR3 has 13 amino acids. Trimming left V 4 bases short and J 4 bases short, with 8 bases between.

This clonotype was found many times. The gene calls are TRBV6-1 and TRBJ1-2, with 8 bases that match TRBD1. Germline-derived CDR1 and CDR2 are MNHNS and SASEGT. Germline trimming cut 5 bases from V and 8 bases from J; bases unmatched to any gene: 7. This CDR3 comprises 13 residues. The CDR3 bases are TGTGCCAGCAGTCAAGGACAGGGACGAGGCTACACCTTC. Amino acids: CASSQGQGRGYTF.

The chain uses TRBV7-6 and TRBJ1-1; D is undetermined. CDR1 is SGHVS, CDR2 FNYEAQ, per germline. V lost 1 base and J 8 bases, leaving 14 bases between the germline ends. The CDR3 runs 14 residues. CDR3 DNA: TGTGCCAGCAGCTTAGAGCCGGGAACTCTCGAAGCTTTCTTT. Amino acid sequence: CASSLEPGTLEAFF. Full variable domain (remainder filled in from reference TRBV7-6 and TRBJ1-1): GAGVSQSPRYKVTKRGQDVALRCDPISGHVSLYWYRQALGQGPEFLTYFNYEAQQDKSGLPNDRFSAERPEGSISTLTIQRTEQRDSAMYRCASSLEPGTLEAFFGQGTRLTVV.